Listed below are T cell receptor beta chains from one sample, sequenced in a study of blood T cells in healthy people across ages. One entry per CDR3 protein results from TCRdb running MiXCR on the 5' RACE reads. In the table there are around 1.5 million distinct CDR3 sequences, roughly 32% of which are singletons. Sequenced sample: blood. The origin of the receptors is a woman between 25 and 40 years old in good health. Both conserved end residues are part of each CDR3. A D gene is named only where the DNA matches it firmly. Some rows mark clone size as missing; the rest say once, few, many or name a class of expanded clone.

DNA: TGTGCCACCACCCGGGGGACGGGGTCCTACAATGAGCAGTTCTTC
CDR3: CATTRGTGSYNEQFF
V: TRBV27
J: TRBJ2-1
D: .
size: .

DNA: TGCGCCAGCAGCCCGCCCCGGCAGGGAACCTTGGGTGAAAGCACCGGGGAGCTGTTTTTT
CDR3: CASSPPRQGTLGESTGELFF
V: TRBV5-1
J: TRBJ2-2
D: .
size: .

DNA: TGTGCCAGCAGCCCGCGACTAGCGGGGATGAGCGTCCCAGATACGCAGTATTTT
CDR3: CASSPRLAGMSVPDTQYF
V: TRBV5-5
J: TRBJ2-3
D: TRBD2
size: .

DNA: TGTGCCAGCAGTTCGCGGACAGGGGTTAGCAATCAGCCCCAGCATTTT
CDR3: CASSSRTGVSNQPQHF
V: TRBV12-3/TRBV12-4
J: TRBJ1-5
D: TRBD1
size: few

DNA: TGTGCCACCAGCAGAGGACGCACGAGGTTCTCCTACGGGCAGTACTTC
CDR3: CATSRGRTRFSYGQYF
V: TRBV15
J: TRBJ2-7
D: .
size: .

DNA: TGTGCCAGCAGCTCAGTAGCGGGAGCCCGATCTGGGGCCAACGTCCTGACTTTC
CDR3: CASSSVAGARSGANVLTF
V: TRBV9
J: TRBJ2-6
D: TRBD2
size: few

DNA: TGCGCCAGCAGCCACCTAGGGCAGGAGCGAAACACAGATACGCAGTATTTT
CDR3: CASSHLGQERNTDTQYF
V: TRBV4-1
J: TRBJ2-3
D: .
size: .

DNA: TGCAGTGCTGGTGGGCGGGGGGATTACAATGAGCAGTTCTTC
CDR3: CSAGGRGDYNEQFF
V: TRBV20-1
J: TRBJ2-1
D: TRBD2
size: few

DNA: TGCGCCAGCAGCCACATCGCCCTCGGGACTAGCGGTGGCAATGAGCAGTTCTTC
CDR3: CASSHIALGTSGGNEQFF
V: TRBV4-1
J: TRBJ2-1
D: TRBD2
size: few

DNA: TGTGCCAGCAGCCAAGTAGACTCTGGAGACTATGGCTACACCTTC
CDR3: CASSQVDSGDYGYTF
V: TRBV3-1
J: TRBJ1-2
D: .
size: .

DNA: TGCAGCGTTCAGGTTAGCTATGGCTACACCTTC
CDR3: CSVQVSYGYTF
V: TRBV29-1
J: TRBJ1-2
D: .
size: .

DNA: TGTGCCAGCAGTGAAGCAGGTCAAGAGACCCAGTACTTC
CDR3: CASSEAGQETQYF
V: TRBV6-1
J: TRBJ2-5
D: .
size: many

DNA: TGTGCCAGCAGTTACTCTAGGCCGACCTTCGCTTCTAACTATGGCTACACCTTC
CDR3: CASSYSRPTFASNYGYTF
V: TRBV6-2/TRBV6-3
J: TRBJ1-2
D: .
size: few

DNA: TGTGCCAGCAGTTTTACGGTAGGGGACGAAGATAATTCACCCCTCCACTTT
CDR3: CASSFTVGDEDNSPLHF
V: TRBV27
J: TRBJ1-6
D: .
size: .

DNA: TGCGCCAGCAGCCAAGGACCAGGGGGACTCTCCTACAATGAGCAGTTCTTC
CDR3: CASSQGPGGLSYNEQFF
V: TRBV4-1
J: TRBJ2-1
D: .
size: .

DNA: TGCAGTGGTTACGGTGTCTCCAGCACAGATACGCAGTATTTT
CDR3: CSGYGVSSTDTQYF
V: TRBV20-1
J: TRBJ2-3
D: .
size: .

DNA: TGTGCCATCAGTGCGGGACCGGGGGATACCAATGAGCAGTTCTTC
CDR3: CAISAGPGDTNEQFF
V: TRBV10-3
J: TRBJ2-1
D: .
size: .

DNA: TGCGCCAGCAGCGTGGGACACTCGGGTACCGGGGAGCTGTTTTTT
CDR3: CASSVGHSGTGELFF
V: TRBV5-1
J: TRBJ2-2
D: .
size: .

DNA: TGTGCCACAGATTCTGGGGCCAACGTCCTGACTTTC
CDR3: CATDSGANVLTF
V: TRBV6-6
J: TRBJ2-6
D: .
size: many

DNA: TGCGCCAGCAGCCAATCCCATACAGGGGGCAACAGCTACACCTTC
CDR3: CASSQSHTGGNSYTF
V: TRBV4-1
J: TRBJ1-2
D: TRBD1
size: .

DNA: TGTGCCAGCAGCCAAGATATTCTCCGGGAGGGAGAGACCCAGTACTTC
CDR3: CASSQDILREGETQYF
V: TRBV3-1
J: TRBJ2-5
D: TRBD2
size: few

DNA: TGCAGTGCTAGAGGGGATTCGGGGGCCAACGTCCTGACTTTC
CDR3: CSARGDSGANVLTF
V: TRBV20-1
J: TRBJ2-6
D: .
size: .

DNA: TGTGCCAGCAGCTTAGCGGGAGGCTTTCGGGTCCCAGATACGCAGTATTTT
CDR3: CASSLAGGFRVPDTQYF
V: TRBV7-3
J: TRBJ2-3
D: TRBD2
size: .

DNA: TGTGCCAACAGTCTCCTGTCTAGCGGCCACAATGAGCAGTTCTTC
CDR3: CANSLLSSGHNEQFF
V: TRBV12-3/TRBV12-4
J: TRBJ2-1
D: TRBD2
size: once

DNA: TGCGCCGGCAGCCGTAGCGGGGTGAGCTCCTACAATGAGCAGTTCTTC
CDR3: CAGSRSGVSSYNEQFF
V: TRBV5-1
J: TRBJ2-1
D: TRBD2
size: .

DNA: TGCAGTGCTAGAGACGCCTGGGGCCGCAATGAGCAGTTCTTC
CDR3: CSARDAWGRNEQFF
V: TRBV20-1
J: TRBJ2-1
D: .
size: .

DNA: TGCAGTGCTAGAGATAGACGGGGGTGGTCCTACAATGAGCAGTTCTTC
CDR3: CSARDRRGWSYNEQFF
V: TRBV20-1
J: TRBJ2-1
D: .
size: few

DNA: TGTGCCAGCAGACTCTCAGGCGACTACGAGCAGTACTTC
CDR3: CASRLSGDYEQYF
V: TRBV28
J: TRBJ2-7
D: .
size: .

DNA: TGCAGTGAAACACAGGGGGCGAGGGGTAATGAGCAGTTCTTC
CDR3: CSETQGARGNEQFF
V: TRBV20-1
J: TRBJ2-1
D: TRBD1
size: .

DNA: TGCATGGGCAGGGGGGACTATGGCTACACCTTC
CDR3: CMGRGDYGYTF
V: TRBV20-1
J: TRBJ1-2
D: TRBD1
size: many

DNA: TGTGCCAGCAGTACGAACACTGAAGCTTTCTTT
CDR3: CASSTNTEAFF
V: TRBV2
J: TRBJ1-1
D: .
size: many

DNA: TGTGCCAGCAGCTTAGGCGGGACTCAGGGGGAGCAGTTCTTC
CDR3: CASSLGGTQGEQFF
V: TRBV7-2
J: TRBJ2-1
D: .
size: few

DNA: TGTGCCAGCAGCCAAGACGCTCGGGGGTTAGATCGAGCTTTCTTT
CDR3: CASSQDARGLDRAFF
V: TRBV4-2
J: TRBJ1-1
D: .
size: few

DNA: TGTGCCAGCAGCGCCCGTGACCTAGCGGGCACAGATACGCAGTATTTT
CDR3: CASSARDLAGTDTQYF
V: TRBV7-3
J: TRBJ2-3
D: TRBD2
size: .

DNA: TGTGCCAGCAGCTTCTCGAGGACAGGGGGCGTTGAAGAGACCCAGTACTTC
CDR3: CASSFSRTGGVEETQYF
V: TRBV7-8
J: TRBJ2-5
D: TRBD1
size: few

DNA: TGTGCCAGCAGCGTACTCGGTTCTAGCGGGGGGATAATACCTAGCACAGATACGCAGTATTTT
CDR3: CASSVLGSSGGIIPSTDTQYF
V: TRBV9
J: TRBJ2-3
D: TRBD2
size: once

DNA: TGTGCCAGCAGCAGTAGGGGGTTCTCCTACGAGCAGTACTTC
CDR3: CASSSRGFSYEQYF
V: TRBV9
J: TRBJ2-7
D: .
size: few

DNA: TGTGCCAGCAGCGTAGATGGAGGAGGTCAGTACTTC
CDR3: CASSVDGGGQYF
V: TRBV9
J: TRBJ2-4
D: .
size: .

DNA: TGTGCCAGCAGACCCGGGACTAGCGCCCAAGAGACCCAGTACTTC
CDR3: CASRPGTSAQETQYF
V: TRBV25-1
J: TRBJ2-5
D: TRBD2
size: few

DNA: TGTGCCAGCAGCAAAGAGCGGGGACAGGGGCGTCGGGTCTATGGCTACACCTTC
CDR3: CASSKERGQGRRVYGYTF
V: TRBV21-1
J: TRBJ1-2
D: .
size: few

DNA: TGCAGCGTTGAAAGCGACCGCACAGATACGCAGTATTTT
CDR3: CSVESDRTDTQYF
V: TRBV29-1
J: TRBJ2-3
D: .
size: .

DNA: TGCGCCAGCAGCTTGGCCAGGAACAGAATGGTGGGTGGCATCTACGAGCAGTACTTC
CDR3: CASSLARNRMVGGIYEQYF
V: TRBV5-1
J: TRBJ2-7
D: .
size: .

DNA: TGTGCCAGCTCACTTGAAATGACCGGAAATAATTCACCCCTCCACTTT
CDR3: CASSLEMTGNNSPLHF
V: TRBV18
J: TRBJ1-6
D: .
size: .

DNA: TGTGCCAGCAGCTTCAGACTAGCGGGGCAGATCTCCTACGAGCAGTACTTC
CDR3: CASSFRLAGQISYEQYF
V: TRBV5-4
J: TRBJ2-7
D: TRBD2
size: .

DNA: TGTGCCAGCAGCCAAGGCAGATACTATGGCTACACCTTC
CDR3: CASSQGRYYGYTF
V: TRBV3-1
J: TRBJ1-2
D: .
size: few

DNA: TGCAGTGCTAGGCTCCTCAATGAGCAGTTCTTC
CDR3: CSARLLNEQFF
V: TRBV20-1
J: TRBJ2-1
D: .
size: few

DNA: TGTGCCAGCAGCTTGTCGGGACAGTGGGTGAACACCGGGGAGCTGTTTTTT
CDR3: CASSLSGQWVNTGELFF
V: TRBV5-6
J: TRBJ2-2
D: TRBD1
size: few

DNA: TGTGCCAGCAGCTCCGAGGGGCAGCAGTTCTTC
CDR3: CASSSEGQQFF
V: TRBV11-2
J: TRBJ2-1
D: .
size: .

DNA: TGTGCCAGCAGCCCGAGACTAGCACCAGAGACCCAGTACTTC
CDR3: CASSPRLAPETQYF
V: TRBV9
J: TRBJ2-5
D: TRBD2
size: .

DNA: TGCGCCAGCAGCCCAACTAGCATGGGTATAGCCAAAAACATTCAGTACTTC
CDR3: CASSPTSMGIAKNIQYF
V: TRBV4-1
J: TRBJ2-4
D: .
size: .

DNA: TGTGCCAGCAGCGCCGGGACAGGGGGGCGTAATACGCAGTATTTT
CDR3: CASSAGTGGRNTQYF
V: TRBV11-2
J: TRBJ2-3
D: TRBD1
size: once

DNA: TGCAGTGCAGGGACACCCGGCTTCCCTGAGCAGTACTTC
CDR3: CSAGTPGFPEQYF
V: TRBV20-1
J: TRBJ2-7
D: .
size: .

DNA: TGTGCCACCAGCAGGGACAGGCACACTGAAGCTTTCTTT
CDR3: CATSRDRHTEAFF
V: TRBV15
J: TRBJ1-1
D: TRBD1
size: .

DNA: TGTGCCAGCACCCCCGGGGTAGCGGGGCCGGAGACCCAGTACTTC
CDR3: CASTPGVAGPETQYF
V: TRBV12-3/TRBV12-4
J: TRBJ2-5
D: TRBD2
size: many

DNA: TGTGCCAGCAGCCAAGATTGGGGGAATCGGAATGAGCAGTTCTTC
CDR3: CASSQDWGNRNEQFF
V: TRBV4-2
J: TRBJ2-1
D: .
size: .

DNA: TGTGCCAGCAGCCAAGCCGGGACTGGTGACTACGAGCAGTACTTC
CDR3: CASSQAGTGDYEQYF
V: TRBV3-1
J: TRBJ2-7
D: .
size: .

DNA: TGTGCCAGCAGCTTAGGTTCTAGCGGATTCCAAGAGACCCAGTACTTC
CDR3: CASSLGSSGFQETQYF
V: TRBV7-9
J: TRBJ2-5
D: TRBD2
size: .

DNA: TGCGCCAGCAGCTTGGAGGGCGTTACGAATCAGCCCCCGCATTTT
CDR3: CASSLEGVTNQPPHF
V: TRBV5-1
J: TRBJ1-5
D: .
size: few

DNA: TGTGCCAGCAATCCGATGACAGGGCGGCGCACCGGGGAGCTGTTTTTT
CDR3: CASNPMTGRRTGELFF
V: TRBV12-3/TRBV12-4
J: TRBJ2-2
D: TRBD1
size: .

DNA: TGCAGTGCTATGACTAGCCCCCACAATGAGCAGTACTTC
CDR3: CSAMTSPHNEQYF
V: TRBV20-1
J: TRBJ2-7
D: TRBD2
size: .